This TCR beta chain was sequenced in a study of T cells in Graves' hyperthyroidism and ophthalmopathy (dated by TCRdb to between 2018 and 2021). With respect to the entire study: Peripheral blood was sampled at the time of initial diagnosis, prior to any treatment. For training and testing, the 100 or so patients in the discovery cohort were randomly divided in a 7:3 ratio. Prospective prediction of ophthalmopathy was tested in an independent validation cohort of 18 hyperthyroidism patients and some 17 patients who later progressed to ophthalmopathy. To identify distinguishing TCR V-J signatures, a discovery cohort of 90 to 100 patients was used, comprising some 43 with Graves' ophthalmopathy and about 59 with stable Graves' hyperthyroidism. In addition, the study compared T-cell repertoires in thyroid tissue and in blood from about 6 Graves' hyperthyroidism patients. Once sampling was done, hyperthyroidism patients were given methimazole at a starting dose of 30 mg daily, whereas ophthalmopathy patients were given high-dose intravenous methylprednisolone. The paper reports TCR Vbeta CDR3 sequencing of 135 peripheral blood samples: around 45 ophthalmopathy, roughly 74 hyperthyroidism and approximately 17 progressor patients. Study-level results and caveats: Sample size was not statistically predetermined, and blinding of investigators to group allocation was not performed. During validation, the model predicted progression to ophthalmopathy a median of approximately six months ahead of onset, with more than 55% sensitivity and 72.22% specificity. In cross-validation, a model built on a 13 V-J signature told ophthalmopathy apart from stable hyperthyroidism with just under 90% sensitivity and about 81% specificity, and in testing the same model reached 80%/75%. Most expanded thyroid clonotypes (frequency above 0.001) were also detected in blood, a finding suggesting that blood repertoires may reflect thyroid immune responses.

Looking up the germline V gene yields CDR1 SGHRS and CDR2 YFSETQ. The germline ends are 11 bases apart after V is trimmed by 0 bases and J by 7 bases. CDR3 length: 14 amino acids, cysteine to phenylalanine. Of all the DNA, just the CDR3 is kept, 42 bases in frame from base 1. The TCR beta CDR3 regions were amplified from RNA transcripts. For the first round of RT-PCR on the TCR CDR3, the HTBI primer set was used together with the Qiagen OneStep RT-PCR kit. A second multiplex PCR round built the libraries, followed by size selection and purification. Paired-end sequencing of the libraries was performed with 100 bp reads on an Illumina HiSeq2000. The study's processing was this. SOAPnuke was used to process the raw data, removing reads that contained adapters or uncalled bases, had a mean Phred below 15, or lacked an exact match to the constant primer or identifier. High-quality paired reads were merged using COPE v1.2.5, and each unique nucleotide sequence was defined as a clonotype. MiTCR v1.1 was used to align the clonotypes against IMGT TRBV, TRBD and TRBJ reference segments. The analysis included only V-J combinations with a frequency above 0.0001, which together covered 99% to 99.2% of the repertoires. The TCS score was defined as F50 (clonal expansion) divided by E x V (chaos), with BLOSUM62-based TCRdist calculated between CDR3 peptides within each V-J. Welch's t-statistics and random forest reduced fewer than 550 V-J features to roughly 13, which were used in a naive Bayes classifier (R e1071). TCRdb reprocessing: public reads trimmed at Q25 with fastp, clones called with MiXCR, in-frame beta chains kept. All rows with the same CDR3 protein become a single entry with the most common DNA and genes. The V and J calls shown here were made by TCRdb, not taken from the authors' results. In all, the sample holds 350,000 to 450,000 distinct CDR3 sequences, and more than 12% of those were seen once. The ten largest clones capture 25% to 30% of the sample.

Many counts were recorded for this clonotype. Its antigen is still unknown. Within one base of it there is no much larger clone, and no base qualities were kept. Ophthalmopathy patients had moderately to severely active disease, Clinical Activity Score of at least 3, NOSPECS grade of at least 4, and duration under 3 months. Exclusion was applied to patients with uncontrolled infections, other autoimmune diseases, pregnancy or lactation. Diagnoses were based on clinical symptoms, serum thyroxine and TRAb, thyroid ultrasound and orbital computed tomography. PBMCs were separated from roughly 10 ml of fresh peripheral blood using Ficoll-Paque density gradient centrifugation. Trizol reagent was used to extract total RNA, and RNA quality was then checked on an Agilent 2100 Bioanalyzer.

Sequencing was carried out using blood. The sequence was obtained from a man in his fifties or sixties with Graves' ophthalmopathy. The chain joins TRBV5-1 to TRBJ2-1; a tentative D call is TRBD2 (5 bases match). The CDR3 sequence is CASSLGGPSNEQFF. DNA sequence: TGCGCCAGCAGCTTGGGAGGGCCCTCTAATGAGCAGTTCTTC. With the portions outside the CDR3 filled from the reference TRBV5-1 and TRBJ2-1 genes, the complete variable region becomes KAGVTQTPRYLIKTRGQQVTLSCSPISGHRSVSWYQQTPGQGLQFLFEYFSETQRNKGNFPGRFSGRQFSNSRSEMNVSTLELGDSALYLCASSLGGPSNEQFFGPGTRLTVL.